These 2 T cell receptor beta chains came from one sample sequenced in a study of PD-L1 blockade in urothelial cancer. Time point: pretreatment peripheral blood. Here immunoSEQ multiplex PCR was the method, and the copy in TCRdb shows in-frame clones only, minus some. The table includes about 81,000 clones, roughly 90% detected once. This material consisted of PBMCs, taken around atezolizumab (anti-PD-L1) treatment. Source of these receptors: a woman older than 75 with urothelial cancer.

The rearrangement uses TRBV19 and TRBJ1-2, with unresolved D. The CDR3 consists of 13 residues. CDR1 is LNHDA and CDR2 is SQIVND in the germline V gene (reference sequence). Trimming removed 6 bases from V and 6 bases from J, with 14 bases in between. For the CDR3, the DNA is TGTGCCAGTAGCCCGGTGTATGAGAATGGCTACACCTTC. It is translated as CASSPVYENGYTF. Using reference TRBV19 and TRBJ1-2 for the parts outside the CDR3, the full variable domain is DGGITQSPKYLFRKEGQNVTLSCEQNLNHDAMYWYRQDPGQGLRLIYYSQIVNDFQKGDIAEGYSVSREKKESFPLTVTSAQKNPTAFYLCASSPVYENGYTFGSGTRLTVV.

The sample holds a few counts of this clone. The V call is TRBV6-1, the J call TRBJ1-3; D possibly corresponds to TRBD1 (5 bases). V lost 1 base, J lost 0 bases, and 19 bases lay in between. The CDR3 length is 19 residues. Germline loops: CDR1 MNHNS, CDR2 SASEGT. CDR3 protein: CASSEGHPSGVVSGNTIYF. The CDR3 DNA sequence: TGTGCCAGCAGTGAAGGGCACCCTTCGGGGGTAGTCTCTGGAAACACCATATATTTT.